The following is a T cell receptor beta chain sequence with its context. What it binds is not known. The naive CD8 fraction comprised CD45RO-negative cells positively selected for CCR7 and excluded terminally differentiated effector memory CD45RA+ cells. This CDR3 has 19 residues. V shed 0 bases, J shed 5 bases, and the junction held 8 bases outside the gene matches. Germline values: CDR1 MGHRA, CDR2 YSYEKL. The data were obtained in a study of shared clonotypes between healthy human individuals. General study points: Sharing across four donors was highest in naive CD4 (approximately 5%) and lowest in memory CD8 (0.4%).

Produced via immunoSEQ multiplex PCR; TCRdb's table is partial and in-frame only. The table has 550,000 to 650,000 clones, roughly 96% seen once. The gene calls are TRBV4-1 and TRBJ2-2; 14 bases line up with TRBD2. The sequenced sample consisted of naive CD8+ T cells sorted from blood. The clonotype was recovered from a woman in her twenties or thirties in good health. CDR3 region: CASSQETGLAGVRTGELFF. The CDR3 DNA reads as TGCGCCAGCAGCCAAGAAACGGGACTAGCGGGAGTTCGAACCGGGGAGCTGTTTTTT.